Below, one T cell receptor beta chain is given with its context. Its antigen is not identified. TCRdb ran MiXCR on the 5' RACE reads and lists one entry per CDR3 protein. Of about 300,000 distinct CDR3 sequences listed, 9% to 15% are singletons. The sample comes from a study of identical twins. Whole-study results and caveats: Invariant MAIT and iNKT cells could partly confound zero-insertion analyses. Insertions were fewer in abundant cord blood beta clonotypes, whereas memory repertoires showed none of this pattern. The study reached conclusions through statistical analysis that was cross-sectional, not following the same donors.

Per the germline V gene, CDR1 is KGHSY and CDR2 is FQNENV. With V trimmed by 8 bases and J by 1 base, 9 bases remained unmatched. The CDR3 sequence is 15 residues long. These data are also associated with another study on yellow fever vaccine responses in identical twins. From that second work: The T cell response to vaccination in identical twins was reportedly partly convergent and partly personalized.

Material: CD8+ T cells sorted from blood. J is TRBJ1-1 and V is TRBV16; 8 nucleotides line up with TRBD1. The receptor was isolated from a woman aged 18-29 years in good health. The chain's CDR3 is CASLDRGSPNTEAFF. In DNA form, the CDR3 reads TGTGCCAGCCTAGACAGGGGTTCGCCGAACACTGAAGCTTTCTTT.